The entry that follows covers one T cell receptor beta chain sequence. What it binds is unknown. Researchers ran the PCR with 60 Vbeta and 13 Jbeta primers. Assay: immunoSEQ multiplex PCR; the TCRdb copy retains only in-frame clones and omits some. The data show fewer than 180,000 clones, around 60% seen once. The sample comes from a study of cytomegalovirus exposure and HLA in healthy donors. Findings and limits, study-wide: The only immune exposure information that was available was CMV serostatus.

CDR1 is GTSNPN and CDR2 is SVGIG in the germline V gene (reference sequence). This CDR3 has 12 residues. Between the trimmed V and J ends, which lost 0 bases and 5 bases, there was a span of 8 bases. The V and J genes are TRBV30 and TRBJ2-7; D remains unclear. The clonotype was recovered from a woman aged 55-70 years in good health and CMV-seropositive. The sequencing sample was made of PBMCs. The CDR3 here is CAWSVGSHEQYF. CDR3 in DNA: TGTGCCTGGAGTGTCGGGTCCCACGAGCAGTACTTC. The entire variable domain, with the rest obtained from reference TRBV30 and TRBJ2-7, is as follows: SQTIHQWPATLVQPVGSPLSLECTVEGTSNPNLYWYRQAAGRGLQLLFYSVGIGQISSEVPQNLSASRPQDRQFILSSKKLLLSDSGFYLCAWSVGSHEQYFGPGTRLTVT.